This paragraph covers one T cell receptor beta chain sequence. No antigen is known for it. Given the absence of the conserved phenylalanine or tryptophan at the CDR3 end, a read error is likely. The PCR had 60 Vbeta and 13 Jbeta primers. Method: immunoSEQ multiplex PCR; TCRdb's copy keeps in-frame clones and lacks some. The table has approximately 160,000 clones, approximately 78% seen once. The sample is drawn from a study of cytomegalovirus exposure and HLA in healthy donors. General study points: Later analysis placed DRB1 highest and HLA-C lowest in TCR association rates, which differed by HLA locus. V- and J-gene trimming of TCR beta was linked (in a later analysis) to a missense DCLRE1C variant. After further analysis at a later stage, roughly 16,000 TCR beta sequences were associated with HLA alleles at 0.05 false discovery rate. The listing of roughly 160 TCR beta chains classed them as cytomegalovirus-associated.

V shed 4 bases and J 2 bases; nucleotides not matched to a gene: 4. The CDR3 covers 14 residues. Germline CDR1 and CDR2: SGHRS and YFSETQ. The source is a woman between 50 and 59 years old in good health and CMV-seropositive. The chain couples TRBV5-1 to TRBJ2-7, with 9 nucleotides matching TRBD2. Specimen: PBMCs. CDR3 bases: TGCGCCAGCAGCCCCAGCGGGGGGACCTACGAGCAGTACATC. This codes for CASSPSGGTYEQYI.